The rows below give T cell receptor beta chains drawn from one sample of a study of T cell repertoires in cytomegalovirus infection. Via MiXCR, TCRdb re-called the reads, giving one row per CDR3 protein. The table shows some 300,000 distinct CDR3 sequences, with roughly 17% occurring only once. Sequencing was carried out using PBMCs. The receptors were sampled from a human donor in good health (CMV status not recorded). Some clones in this sample may be carry-over from other donors' samples. The CDR3 runs from the conserved cysteine through the conserved F or W. The order of the fields is V gene, clone size, J gene, D gene, CDR3 protein, CDR3 DNA. A D gene is named only where the DNA matches it firmly. The size of a clone is reported for some rows only, either as once, few or many, or as a class for expanded clones.

v_call: TRBV10-3
clone_size: NA
j_call: TRBJ2-5
d_call: TRBD2
cdr3_aa: CAISTGTSGGAYQETQYF
cdr3_nt: TGTGCCATCAGTACAGGGACTAGCGGGGGGGCTTACCAAGAGACCCAGTACTTC

v_call: TRBV6-2/TRBV6-3
clone_size: many
j_call: TRBJ1-1
d_call: NA
cdr3_aa: CASSQMGTEAFF
cdr3_nt: TGTGCCAGCAGCCAAATGGGTACTGAAGCTTTCTTT

v_call: TRBV7-2
clone_size: many
j_call: TRBJ1-6
d_call: TRBD1
cdr3_aa: CASSPEPGQGNSPLHF
cdr3_nt: TGTGCCAGCAGCCCAGAACCGGGACAGGGAAATTCACCCCTCCACTTT

v_call: TRBV10-3
clone_size: NA
j_call: TRBJ2-3
d_call: NA
cdr3_aa: CASGDSAQYF
cdr3_nt: TGTGCCTCCGGGGACTCGGCGCAGTATTTT

v_call: TRBV6-2/TRBV6-3
clone_size: NA
j_call: TRBJ1-1
d_call: NA
cdr3_aa: CASSSEQTNTEAFF
cdr3_nt: TGTGCCAGCAGTTCCGAACAGACGAACACTGAAGCTTTCTTT

v_call: TRBV20-1
clone_size: NA
j_call: TRBJ2-7
d_call: NA
cdr3_aa: CSALDEGYEQYF
cdr3_nt: TGCAGTGCGCTAGATGAGGGGTACGAGCAGTACTTC

v_call: TRBV2
clone_size: NA
j_call: TRBJ1-6
d_call: NA
cdr3_aa: CASRERGPGDNSPLHF
cdr3_nt: TGTGCCAGCAGAGAAAGGGGCCCCGGGGATAATTCACCCCTCCACTTT

v_call: TRBV5-5
clone_size: few
j_call: TRBJ2-5
d_call: TRBD2
cdr3_aa: CASSGLAGGQETQYF
cdr3_nt: TGTGCCAGCAGCGGACTAGCGGGGGGCCAAGAGACCCAGTACTTC

v_call: TRBV4-1
clone_size: NA
j_call: TRBJ2-7
d_call: NA
cdr3_aa: CASSQVHMGGTYEQYF
cdr3_nt: TGCGCCAGCAGCCAAGTCCACATGGGGGGAACCTACGAGCAGTACTTC

v_call: TRBV5-1
clone_size: NA
j_call: TRBJ1-6
d_call: TRBD1
cdr3_aa: CASSGQQGLEGTPLHF
cdr3_nt: TGCGCCAGCAGCGGCCAACAGGGGCTCGAAGGGACACCCCTCCACTTT

v_call: TRBV18
clone_size: many
j_call: TRBJ1-2
d_call: TRBD1
cdr3_aa: CASSPGTGGGYTF
cdr3_nt: TGTGCCAGCTCACCGGGGACAGGGGGCGGCTACACCTTC

v_call: TRBV29-1
clone_size: NA
j_call: TRBJ2-5
d_call: TRBD1
cdr3_aa: CSGKTRDRGLATQYF
cdr3_nt: TGCAGCGGGAAGACCCGGGACAGGGGATTGGCGACCCAGTACTTC

v_call: TRBV4-1
clone_size: NA
j_call: TRBJ2-7
d_call: TRBD1
cdr3_aa: CASSQESTDRARQYF
cdr3_nt: TGCGCCAGCAGCCAAGAATCAACGGACAGGGCTAGGCAGTACTTC

v_call: TRBV7-2
clone_size: few
j_call: TRBJ2-7
d_call: TRBD2
cdr3_aa: CASSLGGGGVSYEQYF
cdr3_nt: TGTGCCAGCAGCTTAGGGGGGGGGGGGGTTTCCTACGAGCAGTACTTC

v_call: TRBV19
clone_size: many
j_call: TRBJ1-5
d_call: TRBD1
cdr3_aa: CASSRQGANSNQPQHF
cdr3_nt: TGTGCCAGTAGCAGACAGGGGGCGAATAGCAATCAGCCCCAGCATTTT

v_call: TRBV7-3
clone_size: few
j_call: TRBJ1-1
d_call: NA
cdr3_aa: CASSGGTAGAEAFF
cdr3_nt: TGTGCCAGCAGCGGGGGGACGGCGGGCGCTGAAGCTTTCTTT

v_call: TRBV7-2
clone_size: many
j_call: TRBJ1-1
d_call: NA
cdr3_aa: CASSLVYGDTEAFF
cdr3_nt: TGTGCCAGCAGCTTAGTATACGGGGACACTGAAGCTTTCTTT

v_call: TRBV7-8
clone_size: few
j_call: TRBJ2-5
d_call: TRBD2
cdr3_aa: CASSPFPAGEETQYF
cdr3_nt: TGTGCCAGCAGCCCGTTCCCAGCGGGGGAAGAGACCCAGTACTTC

v_call: TRBV4-3
clone_size: many
j_call: TRBJ2-2
d_call: NA
cdr3_aa: CASSQGSRVSTGELFF
cdr3_nt: TGCGCCAGCAGCCAAGGATCCAGGGTTAGCACCGGGGAGCTGTTTTTT

v_call: TRBV18
clone_size: few
j_call: TRBJ2-5
d_call: TRBD1
cdr3_aa: CASSPFPQGASETQYF
cdr3_nt: TGTGCCAGCTCACCATTTCCACAGGGGGCCTCAGAGACCCAGTACTTC

v_call: TRBV7-8
clone_size: many
j_call: TRBJ2-7
d_call: TRBD1
cdr3_aa: CASSLPTGGTHDEQYF
cdr3_nt: TGTGCCAGCAGCTTACCGACAGGGGGTACGCACGACGAGCAGTACTTC

v_call: TRBV7-2
clone_size: many
j_call: TRBJ2-2
d_call: NA
cdr3_aa: CASSLASGAGELFF
cdr3_nt: TGTGCCAGCAGCTTAGCGTCAGGGGCCGGGGAGCTGTTTTTT

v_call: TRBV11-2
clone_size: NA
j_call: TRBJ2-3
d_call: NA
cdr3_aa: CASSPWTESTDTQYF
cdr3_nt: TGTGCCAGCAGCCCCTGGACGGAGAGCACAGATACGCAGTATTTT

v_call: TRBV7-8
clone_size: many
j_call: TRBJ1-4
d_call: NA
cdr3_aa: CASSLAGTTNEKLFF
cdr3_nt: TGTGCCAGCAGCCTCGCAGGGACAACTAATGAAAAACTGTTTTTT

v_call: TRBV7-2
clone_size: many
j_call: TRBJ2-7
d_call: TRBD1
cdr3_aa: CASSLGSDRGLNEQYF
cdr3_nt: TGTGCCAGCAGCTTAGGAAGCGACAGGGGGCTGAACGAGCAGTACTTC

v_call: TRBV7-2
clone_size: many
j_call: TRBJ1-4
d_call: NA
cdr3_aa: CASSSGTAATNEKLFF
cdr3_nt: TGTGCCAGCAGTTCTGGGACGGCGGCAACTAATGAAAAACTGTTTTTT

v_call: TRBV20-1
clone_size: few
j_call: TRBJ2-5
d_call: TRBD1
cdr3_aa: CSATRGTGAWETQYF
cdr3_nt: TGCAGTGCTACACGCGGGACAGGGGCGTGGGAGACCCAGTACTTC

v_call: TRBV25-1
clone_size: NA
j_call: TRBJ1-5
d_call: NA
cdr3_aa: CASSEFYGDQPQHF
cdr3_nt: TGTGCCAGCAGTGAATTTTATGGGGATCAGCCCCAGCATTTT

v_call: TRBV20-1
clone_size: NA
j_call: TRBJ2-3
d_call: TRBD2
cdr3_aa: CSAPNPRGGLDTQYF
cdr3_nt: TGCAGTGCCCCCAACCCGCGGGGGGGCTTAGATACGCAGTATTTT

v_call: TRBV2
clone_size: NA
j_call: TRBJ1-2
d_call: NA
cdr3_aa: CASSPESFNYGYTF
cdr3_nt: TGTGCCAGCAGCCCCGAGTCCTTTAACTATGGCTACACCTTC

v_call: TRBV10-3
clone_size: few
j_call: TRBJ1-1
d_call: NA
cdr3_aa: CAISDTGNTEAFF
cdr3_nt: TGTGCCATCAGCGATACCGGGAACACTGAAGCTTTCTTT

v_call: TRBV6-5
clone_size: few
j_call: TRBJ1-2
d_call: NA
cdr3_aa: CASSSRFGKTYGYTF
cdr3_nt: TGTGCCAGCAGTTCCCGATTCGGGAAAACCTATGGCTACACCTTC

v_call: TRBV3-1
clone_size: NA
j_call: TRBJ2-2
d_call: NA
cdr3_aa: CASSQLSWLASNTGELFF
cdr3_nt: TGTGCCAGCAGCCAACTATCTTGGCTAGCGAGTAACACCGGGGAGCTGTTTTTT

v_call: TRBV7-2
clone_size: many
j_call: TRBJ1-1
d_call: TRBD1
cdr3_aa: CASSPGQGRGNTEAFF
cdr3_nt: TGTGCCAGCAGCCCCGGACAGGGTCGGGGGAACACTGAAGCTTTCTTT

v_call: TRBV4-3
clone_size: NA
j_call: TRBJ2-3
d_call: TRBD2
cdr3_aa: CASSHQTRRGGQNTQYF
cdr3_nt: TGCGCCAGCAGCCACCAAACCAGGCGGGGGGGCCAAAATACGCAGTATTTT

v_call: TRBV6-5
clone_size: many
j_call: TRBJ2-6
d_call: TRBD1
cdr3_aa: CASSLTGGSGANVLTF
cdr3_nt: TGTGCCAGCAGCTTAACAGGGGGCTCTGGGGCCAACGTCCTGACTTTC

v_call: TRBV25-1
clone_size: NA
j_call: TRBJ1-3
d_call: NA
cdr3_aa: CASRGSGNTIYF
cdr3_nt: TGTGCCAGCAGGGGCTCTGGAAACACCATATATTTT

v_call: TRBV7-8
clone_size: many
j_call: TRBJ2-5
d_call: TRBD2
cdr3_aa: CASSAEGGGWETQYF
cdr3_nt: TGTGCCAGCAGCGCTGAGGGCGGGGGGTGGGAGACCCAGTACTTC

v_call: TRBV25-1
clone_size: many
j_call: TRBJ2-3
d_call: NA
cdr3_aa: CASSVSSRGQYF
cdr3_nt: TGTGCCAGCAGTGTCAGCAGCCGTGGGCAGTATTTT

v_call: TRBV11-2
clone_size: few
j_call: TRBJ2-1
d_call: TRBD1
cdr3_aa: CASSWTGPKENEQFF
cdr3_nt: TGTGCCAGCAGCTGGACAGGGCCCAAGGAAAATGAGCAGTTCTTC

v_call: TRBV5-4
clone_size: few
j_call: TRBJ1-1
d_call: NA
cdr3_aa: CASTHRDKGTEAFF
cdr3_nt: TGTGCCAGCACCCACAGGGACAAGGGCACTGAAGCTTTCTTT

v_call: TRBV5-4
clone_size: NA
j_call: TRBJ2-5
d_call: NA
cdr3_aa: CASSPQPLEEQETQYF
cdr3_nt: TGTGCCAGCAGCCCCCAGCCACTAGAAGAACAAGAGACCCAGTACTTC

v_call: TRBV6-6
clone_size: NA
j_call: TRBJ1-2
d_call: NA
cdr3_aa: CASRDGGYTF
cdr3_nt: TGTGCCAGCAGGGACGGTGGCTACACCTTC

v_call: TRBV2
clone_size: few
j_call: TRBJ2-1
d_call: TRBD2
cdr3_aa: CASKERAGLAGGHSYNEQFF
cdr3_nt: TGTGCCAGCAAAGAAAGAGCGGGACTAGCGGGGGGGCACTCCTACAATGAGCAGTTCTTC

v_call: TRBV7-2
clone_size: many
j_call: TRBJ2-3
d_call: TRBD2
cdr3_aa: CASSLYSRSGGGADTQYF
cdr3_nt: TGTGCCAGCAGCTTATATTCCCGCAGCGGGGGAGGCGCAGATACGCAGTATTTT

v_call: TRBV10-3
clone_size: many
j_call: TRBJ1-2
d_call: NA
cdr3_aa: CAISESAEGGGYTF
cdr3_nt: TGTGCCATCAGTGAGTCTGCAGAGGGAGGCGGCTACACCTTC

v_call: TRBV9
clone_size: NA
j_call: TRBJ2-6
d_call: NA
cdr3_aa: CASSVDSSGANVLTF
cdr3_nt: TGTGCCAGCAGCGTTGACAGCTCTGGGGCCAACGTCCTGACTTTC

v_call: TRBV7-8
clone_size: few
j_call: TRBJ2-5
d_call: TRBD2
cdr3_aa: CASSLVRGGSVQETQYF
cdr3_nt: TGTGCCAGCAGCTTAGTACGGGGGGGAAGTGTACAAGAGACCCAGTACTTC

v_call: TRBV5-5
clone_size: NA
j_call: TRBJ1-3
d_call: NA
cdr3_aa: CASSYDSARNTIYF
cdr3_nt: TGTGCCAGCAGCTATGACAGTGCCAGAAACACCATATATTTT

v_call: TRBV7-9
clone_size: once
j_call: TRBJ2-3
d_call: NA
cdr3_aa: CASSLEQNTDTQYF
cdr3_nt: TGTGCCAGCAGCTTAGAACAGAACACAGATACGCAGTATTTT

v_call: TRBV5-8
clone_size: few
j_call: TRBJ2-1
d_call: NA
cdr3_aa: CASSSMTGASYNEQFF
cdr3_nt: TGTGCCAGCAGCTCCATGACGGGGGCCTCCTACAATGAGCAGTTCTTC

v_call: TRBV6-4
clone_size: few
j_call: TRBJ2-3
d_call: TRBD1
cdr3_aa: CASSLQGARSDTQYF
cdr3_nt: TGTGCCAGCAGTCTACAGGGGGCCCGGTCAGATACGCAGTATTTT

v_call: TRBV3-1
clone_size: few
j_call: TRBJ2-3
d_call: TRBD2
cdr3_aa: CASSQGSTSGGAGADTQYF
cdr3_nt: TGTGCCAGCAGCCAAGGCAGCACTAGCGGGGGGGCCGGTGCAGATACGCAGTATTTT

v_call: TRBV12-3/TRBV12-4
clone_size: few
j_call: TRBJ2-3
d_call: TRBD2
cdr3_aa: CASSLRSGAPHTQYF
cdr3_nt: TGTGCCAGCAGTTTAAGAAGCGGGGCACCTCATACGCAGTATTTT

v_call: TRBV4-3
clone_size: NA
j_call: TRBJ1-5
d_call: NA
cdr3_aa: CASSQSAGGGDQPQHF
cdr3_nt: TGCGCCAGCAGCCAAAGTGCCGGGGGGGGAGATCAGCCCCAGCATTTT

v_call: TRBV12-3/TRBV12-4
clone_size: NA
j_call: TRBJ1-5
d_call: NA
cdr3_aa: CASSFRGHQPQHF
cdr3_nt: TGTGCCAGCAGTTTTAGGGGACATCAGCCCCAGCATTTT

v_call: TRBV25-1
clone_size: many
j_call: TRBJ2-4
d_call: NA
cdr3_aa: CASSEYGIGSSVNIQYF
cdr3_nt: TGTGCCAGCAGTGAATATGGAATAGGGTCCTCGGTAAACATTCAGTACTTC

v_call: TRBV7-8
clone_size: many
j_call: TRBJ2-1
d_call: NA
cdr3_aa: CASSPERNEQFF
cdr3_nt: TGTGCCAGCAGCCCTGAGAGGAATGAGCAGTTCTTC

v_call: TRBV20-1
clone_size: NA
j_call: TRBJ2-7
d_call: NA
cdr3_aa: CSARPDTSSYEQYF
cdr3_nt: TGCAGTGCTCGTCCAGACACGAGCTCCTACGAGCAGTACTTC

v_call: TRBV7-9
clone_size: NA
j_call: TRBJ2-2
d_call: NA
cdr3_aa: CASSFGSQNTGELFF
cdr3_nt: TGTGCCAGCAGCTTTGGAAGCCAAAACACCGGGGAGCTGTTTTTT